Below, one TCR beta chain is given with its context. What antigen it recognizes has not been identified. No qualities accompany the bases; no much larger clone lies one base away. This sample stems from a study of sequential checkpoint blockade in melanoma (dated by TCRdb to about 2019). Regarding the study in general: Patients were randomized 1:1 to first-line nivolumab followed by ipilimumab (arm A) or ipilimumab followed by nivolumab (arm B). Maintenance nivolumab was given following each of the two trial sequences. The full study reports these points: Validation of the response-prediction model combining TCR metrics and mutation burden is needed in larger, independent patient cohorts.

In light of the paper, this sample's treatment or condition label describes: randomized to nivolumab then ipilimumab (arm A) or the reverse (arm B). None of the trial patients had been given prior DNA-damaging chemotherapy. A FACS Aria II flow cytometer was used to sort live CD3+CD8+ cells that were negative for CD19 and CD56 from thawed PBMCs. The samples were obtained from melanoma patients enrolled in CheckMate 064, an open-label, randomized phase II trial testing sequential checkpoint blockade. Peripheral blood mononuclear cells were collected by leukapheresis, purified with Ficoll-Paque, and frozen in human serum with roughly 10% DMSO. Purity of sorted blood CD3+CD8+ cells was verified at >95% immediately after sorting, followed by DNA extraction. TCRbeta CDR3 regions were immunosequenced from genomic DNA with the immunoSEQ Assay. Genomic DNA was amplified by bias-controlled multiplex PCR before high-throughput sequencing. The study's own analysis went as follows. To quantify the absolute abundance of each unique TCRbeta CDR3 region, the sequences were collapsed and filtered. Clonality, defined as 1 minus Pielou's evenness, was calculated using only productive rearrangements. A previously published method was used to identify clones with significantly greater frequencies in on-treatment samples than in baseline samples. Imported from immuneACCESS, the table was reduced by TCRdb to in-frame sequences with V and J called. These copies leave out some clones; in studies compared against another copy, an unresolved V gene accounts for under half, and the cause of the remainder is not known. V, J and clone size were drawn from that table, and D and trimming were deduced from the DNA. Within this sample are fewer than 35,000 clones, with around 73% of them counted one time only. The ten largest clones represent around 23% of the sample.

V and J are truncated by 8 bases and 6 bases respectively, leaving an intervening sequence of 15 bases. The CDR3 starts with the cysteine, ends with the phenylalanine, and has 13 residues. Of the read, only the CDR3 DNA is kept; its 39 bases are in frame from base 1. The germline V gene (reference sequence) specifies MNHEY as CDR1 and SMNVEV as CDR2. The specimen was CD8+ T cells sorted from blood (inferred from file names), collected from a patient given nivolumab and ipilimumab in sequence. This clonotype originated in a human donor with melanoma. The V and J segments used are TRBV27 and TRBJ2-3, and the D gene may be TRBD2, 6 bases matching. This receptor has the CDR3 CASAGLSRDTQYF. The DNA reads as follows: TGTGCCAGCGCGGGACTCTCGAGGGATACGCAGTATTTT.